This TCR beta chain stems from a study of blood T cell repertoires in COVID-19. Study at large: Researchers got acute and convalescent COVID-19 samples from the United States, Italy and Spain.

Methods used by the authors: Reference gene primer amplification gave nucleated cell count estimates. Clones were read by immunoSEQ multiplex PCR, and TCRdb kept only the in-frame ones, dropping some. V, J and clone size derive from that table, while D and trimming were established from the DNA sequence. The sample comprises more than 350,000 clones, 88% of which are singletons, and about 1.4% rests with the top ten. Clinical history reported by participants formed the basis on which cohorts were assigned. The study recruited exposed participants who had met a COVID-19 case within 2 weeks before entry. V lost 0 bases to trimming and J lost 0 bases, with 11 bases between them. Germline CDR1 and CDR2: SGHKS and YYEKEE (reference sequence). CDR3 size: 16 residues.

The sequencing sample was made of PBMCs or T cells enriched from blood (not recorded which). This receptor was taken from a woman aged 18-29 years who had been exposed to COVID-19. The V call is TRBV5-5, the J call TRBJ2-3; a possible D gene is TRBD1 (6 bases). CDR3 in DNA: TGTGCCAGCAGCTTGGTGGGACAATGGAGCACAGATACGCAGTATTTT. It yields the protein CASSLVGQWSTDTQYF.